The 6 T cell receptor beta chains given below trace back to one sample, sequenced in a study of Ad26.COV2.S vaccination and SARS-CoV-2 variants. Measured with immunoSEQ multiplex PCR; TCRdb has only the in-frame clones, and not every one. The table has roughly 400,000 clones, 90% seen once. The treatment was: about 20 received Ad26.COV2.S at low or high dose, single or two shots; a few received placebo; per-sample allocation not given. At day 63 after the first vaccine or placebo injection, samples were drawn. Source: peripheral blood, taken in a trial of Ad26.COV2.S vaccine versus placebo. The receptors derive from a person aged 18-65 years who received the Ad26.COV2.S COVID-19 vaccine or a placebo.

The chain joins TRBV11-2 to TRBJ2-3, with D unclear. The length of the CDR3 is 14 residues. V was shortened by 4 bases and J by 1 base, with 9 bases between the two germline ends. Germline assignment: CDR1 SGHAT and CDR2 FQNNGV. The chain's CDR3 is CASSSQRGTDTQYF. Here the CDR3 DNA reads TGTGCCAGCAGCTCGCAACGGGGCACAGATACGCAGTATTTT.

This chain connects TRBV5-1 to TRBJ2-1, with TRBD2 matching over 11 bases. Per the germline V gene, CDR1 is SGHRS and CDR2 is YFSETQ. V shed 5 bases and J 2 bases; nucleotides not matched to a gene: 6. This CDR3 region has 16 residues. The CDR3 bases are TGCGCCAGCAGGCGTGGGACTAGCGGTACCTACAATGAGCAGTTCTTC. As protein: CASRRGTSGTYNEQFF.

The rearrangement uses TRBV4-2 and TRBJ2-3; D call uncertain. The CDR3 sequence is 14 residues long. V was trimmed by 1 base and J by 2 bases, leaving 7 bases between them. The germline CDR1 and CDR2 sequences are LGHNA and YNFKEQ. The CDR3 DNA follows: TGTGCCAGCAGCCAAGTTACCTCCACAGATACGCAGTATTTT. Residues: CASSQVTSTDTQYF.

The V gene is TRBV30, the J gene TRBJ2-7; D ambiguous. In germline, CDR1 is GTSNPN, CDR2 SVGIG (reference sequence). V lost 0 bases to trimming and J lost 3 bases, with 9 bases between them. The CDR3 consists of 13 residues. DNA of the CDR3: TGTGCCTGGAGTGTTGATCGGAACTACGAGCAGTACTTC. Its translation is CAWSVDRNYEQYF.

CDR3 sequence: CASSETSGTDTQYF. In nucleotides, the CDR3 is TGTGCCAGCAGTGAGACTAGCGGGACAGATACGCAGTATTTT. The rearrangement joins TRBV6-2 or TRBV6-3 to TRBJ2-3, with 10 bases lining up with TRBD2. CDR3 length: 14 amino acids. The ends lost 5 bases at V and 3 bases at J; junction bases unmatched: 2. The germline gives CDR1 MNHEY, CDR2 SVGEGT.

V is TRBV18 and J is TRBJ1-2, with 8 bases lining up with TRBD1. CDR1 is KGHSH, CDR2 LQKENI, per germline. Trimming took 3 bases from V and 4 from J; bases not matched to a gene: 7. This CDR3 is built from 15 residues. CDR3 sequence reads: CASSPRTGPGYGYTF. The CDR3 region has the DNA TGTGCCAGCTCACCCAGGACAGGGCCGGGCTATGGCTACACCTTC.